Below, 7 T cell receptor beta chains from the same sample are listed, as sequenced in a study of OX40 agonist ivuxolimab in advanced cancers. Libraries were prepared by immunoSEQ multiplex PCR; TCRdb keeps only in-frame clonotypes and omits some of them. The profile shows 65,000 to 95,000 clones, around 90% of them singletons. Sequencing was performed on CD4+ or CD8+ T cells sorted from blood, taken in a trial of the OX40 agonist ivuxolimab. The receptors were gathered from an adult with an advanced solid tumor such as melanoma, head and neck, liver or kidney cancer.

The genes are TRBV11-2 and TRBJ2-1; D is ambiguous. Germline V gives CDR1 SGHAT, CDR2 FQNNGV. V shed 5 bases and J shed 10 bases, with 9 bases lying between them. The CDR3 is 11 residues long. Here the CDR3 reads CASSLWGEQFF. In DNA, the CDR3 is TGTGCCAGCAGCCTTTGGGGAGAGCAGTTCTTC.

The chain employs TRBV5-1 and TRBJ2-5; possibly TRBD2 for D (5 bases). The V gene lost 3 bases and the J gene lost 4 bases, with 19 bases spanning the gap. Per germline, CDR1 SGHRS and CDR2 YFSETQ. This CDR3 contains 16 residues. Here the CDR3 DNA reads TGCGCCAGCAGCTCCCCCGGGGATAGGAGTGGAGAGACCCAGTACTTC. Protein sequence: CASSSPGDRSGETQYF.

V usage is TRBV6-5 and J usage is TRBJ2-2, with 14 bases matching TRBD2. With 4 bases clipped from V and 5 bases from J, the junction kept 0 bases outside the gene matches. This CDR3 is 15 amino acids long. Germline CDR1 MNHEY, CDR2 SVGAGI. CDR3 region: CASSWTSGGTGELFF. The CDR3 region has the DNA TGTGCCAGCAGTTGGACTAGCGGGGGGACCGGGGAGCTGTTTTTT.

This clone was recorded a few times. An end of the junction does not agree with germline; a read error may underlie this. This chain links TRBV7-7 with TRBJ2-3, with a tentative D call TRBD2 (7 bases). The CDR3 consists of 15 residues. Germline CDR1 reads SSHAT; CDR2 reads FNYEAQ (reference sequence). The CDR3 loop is CASSLVGGPTDTQYF. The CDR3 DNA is TGTGCTAGCAGCTTAGTGGGGGGGCCCACAGATACGCAGTATTTT.

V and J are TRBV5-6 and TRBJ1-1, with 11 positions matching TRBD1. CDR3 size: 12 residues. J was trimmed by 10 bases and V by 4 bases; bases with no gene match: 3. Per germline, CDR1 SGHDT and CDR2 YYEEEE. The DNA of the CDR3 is TGTGCCAGCAGCCGGACAGGGGGCTTAGCTTTCTTT. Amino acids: CASSRTGGLAFF.

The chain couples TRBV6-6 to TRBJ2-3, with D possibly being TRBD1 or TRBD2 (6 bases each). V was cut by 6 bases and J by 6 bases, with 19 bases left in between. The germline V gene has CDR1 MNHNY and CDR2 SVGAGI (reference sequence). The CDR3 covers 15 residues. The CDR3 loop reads CASRHLGGLADTQYF. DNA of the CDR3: TGTGCCAGCAGGCATTTGGGGGGCCTCGCGGATACGCAGTATTTT.

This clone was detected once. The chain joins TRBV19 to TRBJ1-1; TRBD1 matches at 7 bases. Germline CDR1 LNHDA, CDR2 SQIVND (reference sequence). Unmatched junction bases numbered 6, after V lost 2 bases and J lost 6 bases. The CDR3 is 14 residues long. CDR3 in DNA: TGTGCCAGTAGTATAAACAGGGGATCCTCTGAAGCTTTCTTT. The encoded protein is CASSINRGSSEAFF.